This is a list of T cell receptor beta chains from one sample in a study of shared clonotypes between healthy human individuals. Repertoires were generated with immunoSEQ multiplex PCR, while TCRdb's copy carries only in-frame clones and drops some. The sample shows around 510,000 clones, about 96% of them seen only once. Sequencing was carried out using naive CD4+ T cells sorted from blood. The receptor source for this set is a woman in her 30s in good health. The CDR3 runs from the conserved cysteine through the conserved F or W. The D gene is left open where the match is weak. The listing skips clone size in some rows; elsewhere it reads once, few, many or a size class.

TRBV5-1	14	TRBJ1-1	-	-	CASSLVGLNTEAFF	TGCGCCAGCAGCTTGGTCGGACTGAACACTGAAGCTTTCTTT
TRBV2	15	TRBJ2-3	-	-	CASNLQAYSTDTQYF	TGTGCCAGCAATTTACAGGCTTATAGCACAGATACGCAGTATTTT
TRBV9	13	TRBJ1-5	-	-	CASSEAGGQPQHF	TGTGCCAGCAGCGAGGCAGGCGGACAGCCCCAGCATTTT
TRBV5-1	15	TRBJ2-1	TRBD2	-	CASSREGVGYNEQFF	TGCGCCAGCAGCAGGGAGGGTGTTGGGTACAATGAGCAGTTCTTC
TRBV10-3	11	TRBJ2-7	-	-	CAISERAEQYF	TGTGCCATCAGTGAGCGAGCTGAGCAGTACTTC
TRBV5-1	15	TRBJ2-1	TRBD2	-	CASSLAFGRAGEQFF	TGCGCCAGCAGCTTGGCCTTCGGGAGGGCGGGTGAGCAGTTCTTC
TRBV28	15	TRBJ1-2	TRBD1	once	CASSSTLTGAYGYTF	TGTGCCAGCAGTTCGACTCTGACAGGGGCCTATGGCTACACCTTC
TRBV28	15	TRBJ1-1	-	-	CASSPLDRDYAEAFF	TGTGCCAGCAGTCCTCTGGACAGAGACTATGCTGAAGCTTTCTTT
TRBV19	17	TRBJ2-1	-	once	CAGGYRTSLKRGNEQFF	TGTGCCGGTGGGTATAGGACCAGCTTAAAAAGGGGGAATGAGCAGTTCTTC
TRBV6-5	15	TRBJ1-2	TRBD1	-	CASSYGQGASYGYTF	TGTGCCAGCAGTTACGGTCAGGGGGCGAGCTATGGCTACACCTTC
TRBV2	15	TRBJ1-4	-	-	CASSTYRLTNEKLFF	TGTGCCAGCTCAACCTACCGGCTAACTAATGAAAAACTGTTTTTT
TRBV29-1	13	TRBJ2-1	TRBD2	once	CSVQASGVNEQFF	TGCAGCGTACAAGCTAGCGGGGTTAATGAGCAGTTCTTC
TRBV7-9	13	TRBJ1-2	-	once	CASSLRQNYGYTF	TGTGCCAGCAGCTTAAGGCAGAACTATGGCTACACCTTC
TRBV19	14	TRBJ1-4	-	-	CASRGRGGNEKLFF	TGTGCCAGCCGTGGCAGGGGAGGTAATGAAAAACTGTTTTTT
TRBV11-1	16	TRBJ2-3	-	-	CASSPAGGGVTDTQYF	TGTGCCAGCAGCCCAGCAGGGGGGGGAGTTACAGATACGCAGTATTTT
TRBV5-1	16	TRBJ2-3	-	-	CASRASGASGTDTQYF	TGCGCCAGCAGGGCGTCAGGGGCTAGCGGCACAGATACGCAGTATTTT
TRBV20-1	11	TRBJ2-2	-	-	CSAREAGELFF	TGCAGTGCTAGAGAAGCCGGGGAGCTGTTTTTT
TRBV19	16	TRBJ1-2	TRBD1	-	CASSPWTGGTNYGYTF	TGTGCCAGTAGTCCATGGACAGGGGGAACGAACTATGGCTACACCTTC
TRBV10-3	14	TRBJ2-1	TRBD1	-	CAISQGQLYNEQFF	TGTGCCATCAGCCAGGGACAGCTCTACAATGAGCAGTTCTTC
TRBV11-3	13	TRBJ2-6	-	-	CASSPSRANVLTF	TGTGCCAGCAGCCCCTCAAGGGCCAACGTCCTGACTTTC
TRBV19	14	TRBJ1-1	TRBD1	-	CASTTDRINTEAFF	TGTGCCAGTACGACGGACAGGATTAACACTGAAGCTTTCTTT
TRBV10-3	14	TRBJ2-7	-	-	CAISGWTDPYEQYF	TGTGCCATCAGTGGTTGGACAGATCCCTACGAGCAGTACTTC
TRBV30	13	TRBJ2-3	-	once	CAWSGGTTDTQYF	TGTGCCTGGAGTGGAGGGACCACAGATACGCAGTATTTT
TRBV18	17	TRBJ2-7	TRBD2	once	CASSPRTSGSSIYEQYF	TGTGCCAGCTCACCGCGGACTAGCGGGAGCTCGATCTACGAGCAGTACTTC
TRBV7-9	12	TRBJ2-7	-	-	CASSPGLPEQYF	TGTGCCAGCAGCCCGGGACTCCCCGAGCAGTACTTC
TRBV28	15	TRBJ2-3	-	-	CASSLSQKGVDTQYF	TGTGCCAGCAGTTTATCCCAAAAAGGGGTAGATACGCAGTATTTT
TRBV2	14	TRBJ2-5	TRBD2	-	CASKGLAHQETQYF	TGTGCCAGCAAGGGACTAGCGCACCAAGAGACCCAGTACTTC
TRBV5-1	15	TRBJ2-1	TRBD1	-	CASSLGGTDYNEQFF	TGCGCCAGCAGCTTGGGAGGGACAGACTACAATGAGCAGTTCTTC
TRBV29-1	12	TRBJ2-7	TRBD1	once	CSVDGQGPEQYF	TGCAGCGTGGACGGACAGGGCCCCGAGCAGTACTTC
TRBV18	13	TRBJ2-7	-	-	CASSPPEGWEQYF	TGTGCCAGCTCACCACCGGAGGGGTGGGAGCAGTACTTC
TRBV2	15	TRBJ1-5	TRBD1	-	CASSEETGRTQPQHF	TGTGCCAGCAGTGAAGAGACAGGGAGGACTCAGCCCCAGCATTTT
TRBV5-1	14	TRBJ1-4	-	-	CASSLGQINEKLFF	TGCGCCAGCAGCTTGGGACAGATCAATGAAAAACTGTTTTTT
TRBV19	14	TRBJ1-2	TRBD1	-	CASSAADRIYGYTF	TGTGCCAGTAGTGCCGCGGACAGGATCTATGGCTACACCTTC
TRBV4-1	17	TRBJ1-6	-	-	CASSQGTAASYNSPLHF	TGCGCCAGCAGCCAAGGAACGGCGGCATCCTATAATTCACCCCTCCACTTT
TRBV5-4	13	TRBJ1-3	-	-	CASSLATGDTIYF	TGTGCCAGCAGCTTGGCCACCGGCGACACCATATATTTT
TRBV28	14	TRBJ1-4	-	-	CASSFGGFNEKLFF	TGTGCCAGCAGTTTCGGCGGGTTTAATGAAAAACTGTTTTTT
TRBV5-1	18	TRBJ2-7	TRBD1	-	CASRIGTGETTSSYEQYF	TGCGCCAGCAGGATAGGGACAGGCGAAACTACCAGCTCCTACGAGCAGTACTTC
TRBV7-8	14	TRBJ1-1	TRBD1	-	CASSSQGAHTEAFF	TGTGCCAGCAGCTCCCAGGGGGCTCACACTGAAGCTTTCTTT
TRBV28	11	TRBJ1-1	-	-	CAAGDEGEAFF	TGTGCAGCTGGGGACGAAGGTGAAGCTTTCTTT
TRBV27	16	TRBJ1-2	-	-	CASSNWMRGFNYGYTF	TGTGCCAGCAGTAACTGGATGCGCGGATTTAACTATGGCTACACCTTC
TRBV16	12	TRBJ2-7	-	-	CASSPRRGEQYF	TGTGCCAGCAGCCCCCGGAGAGGGGAGCAGTACTTC
TRBV7-9	16	TRBJ2-5	-	-	CASSPGYEGSYVTQYF	TGTGCCAGCAGCCCAGGGTATGAGGGGAGTTATGTGACCCAGTACTTC
TRBV5-1	15	TRBJ2-5	-	-	CASSLQRNLRETQYF	TGCGCCAGCAGCTTACAGAGGAACCTGAGAGAGACCCAGTACTTC
TRBV4-1	14	TRBJ2-7	-	-	CASSQEGLSYEQYF	TGCGCCAGCAGCCAAGAGGGGCTCTCCTACGAGCAGTACTTC
TRBV5-8	17	TRBJ1-3	TRBD1	-	CASSTTTGGGTGNTIYF	TGTGCCAGCAGCACAACGACAGGGGGCGGAACTGGAAACACCATATATTTT
TRBV19	18	TRBJ2-7	TRBD1	-	CASSPQGPGTGASYEQYF	TGTGCCAGTAGTCCCCAGGGGCCCGGGACAGGGGCGAGCTACGAGCAGTACTTC
TRBV5-4	16	TRBJ2-1	TRBD2	-	CASSYQGLVGHNEQFF	TGTGCCAGCAGTTACCAGGGACTAGTAGGGCACAATGAGCAGTTCTTC
TRBV28	12	TRBJ2-4	-	-	CAAEGGRNIQYF	TGTGCCGCGGAGGGGGGCAGAAACATTCAGTACTTC
TRBV2	13	TRBJ1-5	-	-	CASSRAGVRPQHF	TGTGCCAGCAGCCGGGCTGGTGTTAGGCCCCAGCATTTT
TRBV6-1	15	TRBJ1-4	TRBD1	-	CASSATPGQPQKLFF	TGTGCCAGCAGTGCCACCCCGGGACAGCCCCAAAAACTGTTTTTT
TRBV4-2	14	TRBJ2-3	-	-	CASSQGTNRDTQYF	TGTGCCAGCAGCCAAGGGACCAACCGAGATACGCAGTATTTT
TRBV11-2	12	TRBJ1-1	-	-	CASSPFVTEAFF	TGTGCCAGCAGCCCATTCGTCACTGAAGCTTTCTTT
TRBV5-6	17	TRBJ1-2	-	-	CASSSGGGPTFNYGYTF	TGTGCCAGCAGCAGCGGCGGGGGGCCGACCTTTAACTATGGCTACACCTTC
TRBV18	15	TRBJ1-4	TRBD1	once	CASSQRTGDNEKLFF	TGTGCCAGCTCACAAAGGACAGGGGATAATGAAAAACTGTTTTTT
TRBV6-1	13	TRBJ2-4	-	-	CASRQIAKNIQYF	TGTGCCAGCAGACAGATAGCCAAAAACATTCAGTACTTC
TRBV6-5	14	TRBJ2-7	-	-	CASRGEAGTYEQYF	TGTGCCAGCAGGGGGGAGGCAGGAACCTACGAGCAGTACTTC
TRBV7-8	16	TRBJ2-1	TRBD2	-	CASSSIVSGTYNEQFF	TGTGCCAGCAGCTCGATCGTTAGCGGGACATACAATGAGCAGTTCTTC
TRBV11-3	17	TRBJ2-1	TRBD2	-	CASSLSLAGGAYNEQFF	TGTGCCAGCAGCCTATCATTAGCGGGAGGGGCCTACAATGAGCAGTTCTTC